This T cell receptor beta chain was identified during a study of blood T cell repertoires in COVID-19. Generated by immunoSEQ multiplex PCR, the TCRdb table keeps only in-frame clones and is missing some. Here the sample spans some 190,000 clones, roughly 84% being singletons. Trimming removed 2 bases at V and 0 bases at J, with 9 bases between. The germline gives CDR1 SGHNT, CDR2 YYREEE (reference sequence). The CDR3 contains 15 residues. V gene TRBV5-4 combines with J gene TRBJ2-1, with a weak D call TRBD2 (5 bases). The sequenced sample was PBMCs or T cells enriched from blood (not recorded which). The TCR sequence derives from a woman aged 30 to 39 who had recovered from COVID-19. CDR3 amino acids: CASSFRLASYNEQFF. The CDR3 region has the DNA TGTGCCAGCAGCTTTCGGCTAGCCTCCTACAATGAGCAGTTCTTC.